This TCR beta chain was sequenced during a study of blood T cell repertoires in COVID-19. On the study more broadly: Both acute and convalescent COVID-19 samples were obtained from the United States, Italy and Spain. The analysed material was cDNA or gDNA that came from T cells, B-cell-depleted T cells, or PBMCs.

V trimming: 4 bases; J trimming: 3 bases; junction bases outside the gene matches: 3. CDR3 length: 13 amino acids. Germline values: CDR1 SGHRS, CDR2 YFSETQ. As handled by the study authors: From reference gene primer amplification, estimates of nucleated cell counts were derived. Measured with immunoSEQ multiplex PCR; TCRdb has only the in-frame clones, and not every one. V, J and clone size reflect that table, while D and trimming were determined from the DNA. The sample has around 140,000 clones; 80% to 85% are singletons. The specimen sequenced was peripheral blood. This chain uses TRBV5-1 with TRBJ2-7; 8 nucleotides agree with TRBD1. This TCR came from a human donor in a cohort sampled during active COVID-19. The CDR3 DNA reads as TGCGCCAGCAGCGGACAGGGACACTACGAGCAGTACTTC. Protein product: CASSGQGHYEQYF. Supplemented by reference TRBV5-1 and TRBJ2-7, the full variable domain reads KAGVTQTPRYLIKTRGQQVTLSCSPISGHRSVSWYQQTPGQGLQFLFEYFSETQRNKGNFPGRFSGRQFSNSRSEMNVSTLELGDSALYLCASSGQGHYEQYFGPGTRLTVT.